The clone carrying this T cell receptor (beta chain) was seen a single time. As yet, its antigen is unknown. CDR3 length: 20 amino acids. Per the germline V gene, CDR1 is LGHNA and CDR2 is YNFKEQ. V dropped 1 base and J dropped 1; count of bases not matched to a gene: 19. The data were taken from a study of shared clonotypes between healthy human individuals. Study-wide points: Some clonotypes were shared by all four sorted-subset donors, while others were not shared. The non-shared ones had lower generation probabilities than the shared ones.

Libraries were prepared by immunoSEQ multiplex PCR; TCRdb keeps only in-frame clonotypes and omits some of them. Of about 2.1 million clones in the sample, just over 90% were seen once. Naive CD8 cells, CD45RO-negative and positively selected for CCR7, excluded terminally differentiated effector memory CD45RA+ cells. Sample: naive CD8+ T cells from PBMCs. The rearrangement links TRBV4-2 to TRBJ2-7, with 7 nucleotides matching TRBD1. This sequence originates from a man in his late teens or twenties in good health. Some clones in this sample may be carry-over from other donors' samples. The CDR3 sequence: CASSQGGGDSTKTNSYEQYF. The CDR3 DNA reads TGTGCCAGCAGCCAAGGGGGTGGGGACAGTACAAAAACGAATTCCTACGAGCAGTACTTC.